One TCR beta chain is described in this entry. The antigen it recognizes is unknown. Base qualities were left out, and no much larger clone turns up one base away. The immunoSEQ Assay, a bias-controlled multiplex PCR, was used to amplify TCRbeta CDR3 regions from genomic DNA. Under the source paper's analysis protocol: The number of nucleated cells in each sample was estimated by amplification of reference gene primers within the assay. Sequence reads were collapsed and filtered to measure the absolute abundance of every unique TCRbeta CDR3 rearrangement. Productive Simpson clonality was computed per sample as the square root of Simpson's diversity index over productive rearrangements. TCRdb re-hosts the immuneACCESS table, in-frame sequences only. Its copies lack some clones; in the studies checked, an unresolved V gene accounts for under half of them, and the cause for the rest is not known. V and J calls plus clone size are reproduced from that table; the DNA served to infer D and trimming. Within this sample are under 250,000 clones, with approximately 83% of them counted one time only. The ten largest clones take up around 2% of the sample.

Samples from volunteer blood donors who had recovered from COVID-19 were contributed by a second Seattle source. Each collaborating institution followed its own protocols to collect whole blood in K2EDTA tubes. For TCRbeta analysis, collaborator samples were shipped as frozen whole blood, as isolated PBMCs, or as DNA extracted from either sample type. The CDR3, from cysteine to phenylalanine, totals 14 residues. Here the CDR3 DNA is all that survives: 42 bases in frame from base 1. V loses 0 bases of germline sequence and J loses 7 bases, and the interval between the two ends is 10 bases. Based on the germline V gene, the CDR1 and CDR2 sequences are WSHSY and SAAADI. This sample is part of a study of blood T cell repertoires in COVID-19 (dated by TCRdb to 2018 to 2021). For the study in its entirety: Samples covering the acute and convalescent phases of COVID-19 were provided by collaborators in the United States, Italy and Spain. The prospective study material was composed of cDNA or gDNA derived from T cells, B-cell-depleted T cells, or PBMCs. The dataset comprised deeply sampled blood TCRbeta repertoires from subjects exposed to, actively infected with, or recovered from COVID-19. A freely available public database, intended as a resource for researchers studying the immune response to SARS-CoV-2, is where the repertoires were released. The samples were drawn from two sources: the first 160 participants of the ongoing ImmuneRACE study, and over 1,000 subjects contributed by 6 global collaborators. Sample metadata almost always included a de-identified subject ID, COVID-19 status, age in years and sex. HLA class I and class II types, where available, came from metadata supplied by the sample provider rather than from assay-based typing. The paper's findings and limits, for the study overall: Clinical and demographic metadata were provided uncurated, with the amount varying by source and participant.

The chain was built from TRBV10-2 and TRBJ1-5; tentative D gene TRBD1, with 5 bases matching. Sequencing input: peripheral blood. This clonotype was sampled from a young man who had recovered from COVID-19. The sequence in DNA is TGCGCCAGCAGTGAGTCTGGGGGGGGACAGCCCCAGCATTTT. Translated, it reads CASSESGGGQPQHF.